This T cell receptor beta chain was sequenced for a study of regulatory T cells in long-lasting Graves disease. The CDR3 extends over 18 amino acids. V lost 4 bases, J lost 2 bases, and 12 bases stayed unmatched. Germline V gene sequence: CDR1 MDHEN, CDR2 SYDVKM. This clonotype was seen at least ten times. Its antigen remains unknown. Described time point: newly diagnosed GD, antithyroid drugs for less than 3 months. The TCR library was prepared using RNA isolated from PBMCs. iRepertoire HTBI primers and Arm-PCR of CDR3 regions built TCR beta libraries. TCRdb reprocessed the multiplex PCR reads with MiXCR, giving one entry per CDR3 protein. The top ten clones hold over 15% of a sample with 400,000 to 500,000 distinct CDR3 sequences, under 15% of them seen once. Study-wide results and limits: Under persistent disease, TRBV28, TRBJ1-2 and TRBJ2-5 were used preferentially.

In addition, the sample was reused for a study of T cells in Graves' hyperthyroidism and ophthalmopathy. That source adds: A model built on 13 V-J features separated ophthalmopathy from stable hyperthyroidism. For ophthalmopathy, model prediction preceded onset by a median about 6 months.

The input for sequencing was peripheral blood mononuclear cells (PBMCs), taken at new diagnosis, from a patient treated with antithyroid drugs. This clonotype was obtained from a woman between 25 and 40 years old with Graves disease. The chain has TRBV28 and TRBJ2-1, with TRBD2 matching over 9 bases. CDR3 amino acids: CASSSLPTTSGAYNEQFF. As DNA, the CDR3 is TGTGCCAGCAGTTCTCTCCCTACGACTAGCGGAGCCTACAATGAGCAGTTCTTC. The whole variable domain, remainder taken from reference TRBV28 and TRBJ2-1, is DVKVTQSSRYLVKRTGEKVFLECVQDMDHENMFWYRQDPGLGLRLIYFSYDVKMKEKGDIPEGYSVSREKKERFSLILESASTNQTSMYLCASSSLPTTSGAYNEQFFGPGTRLTVL.